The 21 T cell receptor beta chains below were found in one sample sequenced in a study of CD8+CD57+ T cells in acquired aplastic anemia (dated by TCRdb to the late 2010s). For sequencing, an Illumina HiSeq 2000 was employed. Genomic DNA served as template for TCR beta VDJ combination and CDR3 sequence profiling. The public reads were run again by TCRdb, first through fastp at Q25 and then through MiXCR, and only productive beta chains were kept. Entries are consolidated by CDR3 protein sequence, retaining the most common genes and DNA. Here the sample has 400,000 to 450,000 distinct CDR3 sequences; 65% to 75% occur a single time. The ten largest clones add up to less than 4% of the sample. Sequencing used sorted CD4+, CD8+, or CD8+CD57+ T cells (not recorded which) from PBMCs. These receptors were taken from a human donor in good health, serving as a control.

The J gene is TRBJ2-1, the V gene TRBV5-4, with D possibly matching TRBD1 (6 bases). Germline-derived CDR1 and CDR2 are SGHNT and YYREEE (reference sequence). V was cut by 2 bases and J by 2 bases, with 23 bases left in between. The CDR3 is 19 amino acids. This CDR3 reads CASSLQGSGGSLTYNEQFF. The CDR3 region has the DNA TGTGCCAGCAGCTTACAGGGTTCTGGGGGCTCTCTTACCTACAATGAGCAGTTCTTC.

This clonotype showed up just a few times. The CDR3 is CARKPGTHLLHF. The CDR3 DNA follows: TGTGCCAGGAAACCCGGGACCCACCTCCTCCACTTT. The chain joins TRBV19 to TRBJ1-6, with a weak D call TRBD1 (5 bases). The V end was cut by 9 bases, the J end by 15 bases, with 18 bases between. The CDR3 extends over 12 amino acids. CDR1 is LNHDA and CDR2 is SQIVND in the germline V gene (reference sequence). Based on the CDR3 plus reference TRBV19 and TRBJ1-6, the full variable domain is DGGITQSPKYLFRKEGQNVTLSCEQNLNHDAMYWYRQDPGQGLRLIYYSQIVNDFQKGDIAEGYSVSREKKESFPLTVTSAQKNPTAFYLCARKPGTHLLHFGNGTRLTVT.

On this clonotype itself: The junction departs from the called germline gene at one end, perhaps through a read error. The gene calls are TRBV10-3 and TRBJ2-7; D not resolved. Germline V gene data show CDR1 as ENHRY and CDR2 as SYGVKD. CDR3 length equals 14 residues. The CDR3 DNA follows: TGTGCCATCAGCGCGTCGACTCTCACAGATGAGCAGTACTTT. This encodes CAISASTLTDEQYF.

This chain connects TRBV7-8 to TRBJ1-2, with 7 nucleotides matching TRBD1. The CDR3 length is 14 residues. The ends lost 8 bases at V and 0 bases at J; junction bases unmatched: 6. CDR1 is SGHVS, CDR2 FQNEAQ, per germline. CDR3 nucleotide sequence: TGTGCCAGCGGCGGACAGGTGACTAACTATGGCTACACCTTC. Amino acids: CASGGQVTNYGYTF.

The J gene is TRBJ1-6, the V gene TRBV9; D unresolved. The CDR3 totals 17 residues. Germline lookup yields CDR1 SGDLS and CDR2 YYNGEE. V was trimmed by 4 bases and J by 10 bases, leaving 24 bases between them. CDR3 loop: CASSLGSAGYDQSPLHF. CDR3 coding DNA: TGTGCCAGCAGCCTCGGTTCAGCGGGCTACGATCAGTCACCCCTCCACTTT. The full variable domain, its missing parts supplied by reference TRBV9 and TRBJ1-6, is DSGVTQTPKHLITATGQRVTLRCSPRSGDLSVYWYQQSLDQGLQFLIQYYNGEERAKGNILERFSAQQFPDLHSELNLSSLELGDSALYFCASSLGSAGYDQSPLHFGNGTRLTVT.

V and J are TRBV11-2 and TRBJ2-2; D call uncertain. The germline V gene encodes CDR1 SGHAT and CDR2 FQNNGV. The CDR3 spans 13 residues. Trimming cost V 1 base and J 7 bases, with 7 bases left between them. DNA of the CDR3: TGTGCCAGCAGCTTAGGGGTGCGCGGGGAGCTGTTTTTT. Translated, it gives CASSLGVRGELFF. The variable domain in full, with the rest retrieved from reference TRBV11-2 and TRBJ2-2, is EAGVAQSPRYKIIEKRQSVAFWCNPISGHATLYWYQQILGQGPKLLIQFQNNGVVDDSQLPKDRFSAERLKGVDSTLKIQPAKLEDSAVYLCASSLGVRGELFFGEGSRLTVL.

The CDR3 sequence is CASSLQGTGYGYTYTF. CDR3 coding DNA: TGTGCCAGCAGCTTACAGGGAACGGGCTATGGCTACACCTACACCTTC. J is TRBJ1-2 and V is TRBV7-9; TRBD1 is a possible D gene (5 bases). The germline V and J ends were trimmed by 2 bases and 10 bases, with 23 bases remaining between them. The CDR3 length is 16 residues. Per germline, CDR1 SEHNR and CDR2 FQNEAQ (reference sequence).

The CDR3 is CASSKGRSPLHF. The CDR3 DNA follows: TGTGCCAGCAGTAAGGGGCGCTCACCCCTCCACTTT. V is TRBV12-3 or TRBV12-4 and J is TRBJ1-6, with TRBD1 as a possible D gene (5 bases). The CDR3 is 12 residues long. The V end lost 5 bases, the J end lost 10 bases, and 9 bases lay between the germline ends.

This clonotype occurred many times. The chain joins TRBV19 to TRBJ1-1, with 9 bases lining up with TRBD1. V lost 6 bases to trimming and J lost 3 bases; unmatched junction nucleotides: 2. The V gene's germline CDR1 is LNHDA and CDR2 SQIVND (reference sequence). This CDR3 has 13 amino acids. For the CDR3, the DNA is TGTGCCAGTAGGCGGGACAGGGACACTGAAGCTTTCTTT. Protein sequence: CASRRDRDTEAFF.

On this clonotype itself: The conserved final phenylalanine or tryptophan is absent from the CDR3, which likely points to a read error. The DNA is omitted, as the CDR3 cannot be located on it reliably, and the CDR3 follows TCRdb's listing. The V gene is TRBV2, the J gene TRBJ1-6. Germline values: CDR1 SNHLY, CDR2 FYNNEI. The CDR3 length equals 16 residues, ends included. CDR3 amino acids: CASSQKRSAYTPPLHG.

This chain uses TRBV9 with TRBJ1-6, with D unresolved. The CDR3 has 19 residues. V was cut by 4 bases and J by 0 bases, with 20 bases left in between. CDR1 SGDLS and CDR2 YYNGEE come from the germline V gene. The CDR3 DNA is TGTGCCAGCAGCCAAGTCGCTGGCTTCCCGAGCTCCTATAATTCACCCCTCCACTTT. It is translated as CASSQVAGFPSSYNSPLHF.

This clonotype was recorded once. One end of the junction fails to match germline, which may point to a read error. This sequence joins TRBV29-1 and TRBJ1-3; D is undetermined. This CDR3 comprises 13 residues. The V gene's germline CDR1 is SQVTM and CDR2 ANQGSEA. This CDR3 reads CSVDMWDGNTIYF. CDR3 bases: TGCAGTGTTGATATGTGGGATGGAAACACCATATATTTT.

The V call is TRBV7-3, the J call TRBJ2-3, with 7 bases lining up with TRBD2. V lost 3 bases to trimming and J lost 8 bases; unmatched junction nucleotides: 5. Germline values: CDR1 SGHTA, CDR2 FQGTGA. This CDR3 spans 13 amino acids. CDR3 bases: TGTGCCAGCAGCTTGATCGGGGGGAGTACGCAGTATTTT. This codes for CASSLIGGSTQYF.

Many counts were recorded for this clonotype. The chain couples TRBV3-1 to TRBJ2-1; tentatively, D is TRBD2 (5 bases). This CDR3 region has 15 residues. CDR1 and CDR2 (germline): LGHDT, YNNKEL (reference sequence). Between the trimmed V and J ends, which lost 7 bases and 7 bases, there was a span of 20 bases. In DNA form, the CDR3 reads TGTGCCAGCACCAGATTGGGCGGCACGGGGAATGAGCAGTTCTTC. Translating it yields CASTRLGGTGNEQFF.

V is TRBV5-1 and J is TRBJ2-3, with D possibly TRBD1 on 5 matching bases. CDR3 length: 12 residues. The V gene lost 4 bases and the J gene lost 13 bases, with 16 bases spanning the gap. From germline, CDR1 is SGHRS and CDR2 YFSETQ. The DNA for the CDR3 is TGCGCCAGCAGCACGGACATGGGCCACGAGTATTTT. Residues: CASSTDMGHEYF. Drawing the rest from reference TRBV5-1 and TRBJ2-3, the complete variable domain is KAGVTQTPRYLIKTRGQQVTLSCSPISGHRSVSWYQQTPGQGLQFLFEYFSETQRNKGNFPGRFSGRQFSNSRSEMNVSTLELGDSALYLCASSTDMGHEYFGPGTRLTVL.

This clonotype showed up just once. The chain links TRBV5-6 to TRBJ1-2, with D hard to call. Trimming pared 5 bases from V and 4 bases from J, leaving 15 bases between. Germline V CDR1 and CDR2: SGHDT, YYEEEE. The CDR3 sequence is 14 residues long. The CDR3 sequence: CASSWTIGPYGYTF. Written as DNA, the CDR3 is TGTGCCAGCAGTTGGACTATCGGGCCCTATGGCTACACCTTC.

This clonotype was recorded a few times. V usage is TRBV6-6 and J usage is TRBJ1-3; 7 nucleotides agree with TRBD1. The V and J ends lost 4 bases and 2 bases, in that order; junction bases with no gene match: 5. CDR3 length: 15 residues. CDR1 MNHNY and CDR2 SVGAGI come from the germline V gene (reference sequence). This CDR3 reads CASSSDRRPGNTIYF. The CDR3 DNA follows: TGTGCCAGCAGTTCGGACAGGAGACCTGGAAACACCATATATTTT.

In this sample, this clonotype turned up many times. The CDR3 region is CSAPGPLAHPVAFF. CDR3 sequence (DNA): TGCAGTGCCCCCGGGCCCCTTGCTCACCCTGTAGCTTTCTTT. The rearrangement joins TRBV20-1 to TRBJ1-1, with unresolved D. The CDR3 is 14 amino acids. Germline CDR1 reads DFQATT; CDR2 reads SNEGSKA (reference sequence). Between the trimmed V and J ends, which lost 6 bases and 10 bases, there was a span of 24 bases.

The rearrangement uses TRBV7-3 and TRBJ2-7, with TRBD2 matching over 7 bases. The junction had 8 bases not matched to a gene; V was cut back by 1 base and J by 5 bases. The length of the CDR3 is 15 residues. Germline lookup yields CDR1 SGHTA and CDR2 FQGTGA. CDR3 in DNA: TGTGCCAGCAGCTTAATCCCAGCGGGGAGGGACGAGCAGTACTTC. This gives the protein CASSLIPAGRDEQYF.

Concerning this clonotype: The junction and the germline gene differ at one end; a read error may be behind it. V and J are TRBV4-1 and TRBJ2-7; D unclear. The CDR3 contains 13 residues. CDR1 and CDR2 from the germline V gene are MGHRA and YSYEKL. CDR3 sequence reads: CAGRHSFGYEQYF. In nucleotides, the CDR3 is TGCGCCGGCAGACACAGTTTTGGGTACGAGCAGTACTTC.

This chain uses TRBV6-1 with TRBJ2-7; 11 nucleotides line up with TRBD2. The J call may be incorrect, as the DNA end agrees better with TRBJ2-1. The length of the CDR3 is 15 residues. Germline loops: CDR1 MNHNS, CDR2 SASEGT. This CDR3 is CASRRSGGAYNEQFF. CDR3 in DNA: TGTGCCAGCAGACGTAGCGGGGGGGCCTACAATGAGCAGTTCTTC.